The 22 T cell receptor beta chains below come from one sample, sequenced in a study of technical replicates of blood from a few donors. Sequencing used immunoSEQ multiplex PCR; TCRdb keeps in-frame clones, though not all of them. This table has about 75,000 clones, around 97% appearing once. Source material: T cells isolated from PBMCs. Receptors originate from a human donor in good health.

The chain carries TRBV27 and TRBJ2-3; 14 bases are a match to TRBD2. V trimming: 0 bases; J trimming: 6 bases; junction bases outside the gene matches: 5. The CDR3 covers 17 residues. Germline CDR1 MNHEY, CDR2 SMNVEV (reference sequence). The CDR3 DNA reads as TGTGCCAGCAGTTTATCAGGACTAGCGGGAGGAGCGGATACGCAGTATTTT. Its protein is CASSLSGLAGGADTQYF.

This chain links TRBV6-5 with TRBJ2-2; tentative D call: TRBD2 (6 bases). Germline CDR1 and CDR2: MNHEY and SVGAGI. The V gene lost 5 bases and the J gene lost 3 bases, with 13 bases spanning the gap. The CDR3 loop spans 15 amino acids. CDR3 protein: CASSREDLYTGELFF. The CDR3 DNA reads as TGTGCCAGCAGTAGGGAGGACCTTTACACCGGGGAGCTGTTTTTT.

The chain is built from TRBV25-1 and TRBJ1-6; 10 bases match TRBD1. The V gene end was trimmed by 3 bases and the J gene end by 7 bases; junction bases not matched to a gene: 6. There are 16 residues in the CDR3. Germline CDR1 is MGHDK and CDR2 is SYGVNS. As DNA, the CDR3 is TGTGCCAGCAGTGATTGGGACAGGGGATACAATTCACCCCTCCACTTT. Its translation: CASSDWDRGYNSPLHF.

J is TRBJ2-3 and V is TRBV11-2; TRBD2 agrees at 7 bases. The CDR3 consists of 15 residues. V trimming: 4 bases; J trimming: 0 bases; junction bases outside the gene matches: 4. CDR1 is SGHAT and CDR2 is FQNNGV in the germline V gene. The CDR3: CASSSQRGSTDTQYF. DNA of the CDR3: TGTGCCAGCAGCTCTCAGCGGGGAAGCACAGATACGCAGTATTTT.

V is TRBV20-1 and J is TRBJ2-7; D is unclear. Germline CDR1 reads DFQATT; CDR2 reads SNEGSKA (reference sequence). CDR3 length: 11 amino acids. The germline V and J ends were trimmed by 1 base and 3 bases, with 4 bases remaining between them. The CDR3 coding sequence is TGCAGTGCTAGAGTCCACTACGAGCAGTACTTC. Translating gives CSARVHYEQYF.

This chain connects TRBV7-2 to TRBJ2-7; D is possibly TRBD2 (6 bases). This CDR3 has 15 residues. Germline CDR1 reads SGHTA; CDR2 reads FQGNSA. Trimming pared 5 bases from V and 0 bases from J, leaving 14 bases between. The CDR3, as DNA: TGTGCCAGCAGCCCCCGGGACTCCGTCTCCTACGAGCAGTACTTC. It codes for CASSPRDSVSYEQYF.

The chain combines TRBV5-1 with TRBJ2-7; TRBD2 might be the D (6 bases). This CDR3 spans 14 amino acids. V was cut by 5 bases and J by 4 bases, with 16 bases left in between. CDR1 is SGHRS, CDR2 YFSETQ, per germline. The CDR3 region is CASRGGAVLYEQYF. As DNA, the CDR3 is TGCGCCAGCAGGGGGGGAGCGGTTTTGTACGAGCAGTACTTC.

The CDR3 DNA sequence: TGTGCCAGCAGCTTGGGAATTGTAGGCGAAGGAGGCACAGATACGCAGTATTTT. It codes for CASSLGIVGEGGTDTQYF. The rearrangement joins TRBV5-8 to TRBJ2-3; no definite D call. The CDR3 spans 18 residues. Between the trimmed V and J ends, which lost 0 bases and 1 base, there was a span of 18 bases. Germline V lookup: CDR1 SGHTS, CDR2 YDEGEE.

The V gene is TRBV28, the J gene TRBJ2-2, with TRBD1 as a possible D gene (5 bases). The CDR3 is 14 amino acids. V lost 3 bases to trimming and J lost 4 bases, with 9 bases between them. In germline, CDR1 is MDHEN, CDR2 SYDVKM. CDR3 region: CASSFLQGTGELFF. CDR3 nucleotide sequence: TGTGCCAGCAGTTTCCTTCAGGGCACCGGGGAGCTGTTTTTT. Full variable domain (outside the CDR3, taken from reference TRBV28 and TRBJ2-2): DVKVTQSSRYLVKRTGEKVFLECVQDMDHENMFWYRQDPGLGLRLIYFSYDVKMKEKGDIPEGYSVSREKKERFSLILESASTNQTSMYLCASSFLQGTGELFFGEGSRLTVL.

The CDR3 DNA sequence: TGTGCCAGCAGTTACTCGAGAGGGTACGAAAAACTGTTTTTT. Its translation: CASSYSRGYEKLFF. The V gene is TRBV6-5, the J gene TRBJ1-4, with D uncertain. Germline lookup yields CDR1 MNHEY and CDR2 SVGAGI. The CDR3 contains 14 residues. V was trimmed by 0 bases and J by 8 bases, leaving 10 bases between them.

The chain couples TRBV6-4 to TRBJ1-1, with D possibly being TRBD1 (6 bases). The CDR3 sequence is 14 residues long. The V end was cut by 4 bases, the J end by 5 bases, with 14 bases between. In germline, CDR1 is MRHNA, CDR2 SNTAGT. The CDR3 nucleotides are TGTGCCAGCAGTGCAGAGGGACATTTGACTGAAGCTTTCTTT. This gives the protein CASSAEGHLTEAFF.

The chain uses TRBV5-1 and TRBJ2-2, with a tentative D call TRBD2 (5 bases). This CDR3 is built from 16 residues. Deletions cut 2 bases from V and 6 bases from J, with 17 bases between. Germline V gives CDR1 SGHRS, CDR2 YFSETQ. The CDR3 loop reads CASSLKSDFRAGELFF. The CDR3 DNA reads TGCGCCAGCAGCTTAAAATCGGACTTCCGCGCCGGGGAGCTGTTTTTT.

V is TRBV5-4 and J is TRBJ2-7; 11 nucleotides agree with TRBD2. Germline CDR1 is SGHNT and CDR2 is YYREEE (reference sequence). This CDR3 contains 14 residues. The V and J ends lost 5 bases and 5 bases, in that order; junction bases with no gene match: 6. Here the CDR3 DNA reads TGTGCCAGCAGGCAACTAGCGGGAGCAGACGAGCAGTACTTC. As protein: CASRQLAGADEQYF.

The J gene is TRBJ2-3, the V gene TRBV11-2; no clear D. CDR3 length equals 12 residues. CDR1 and CDR2 (germline): SGHAT, FQNNGV. Trimming took 5 bases from V and 2 from J, leaving 5 bases between them. CDR3 DNA sequence: TGTGCCAGCAGCCCGTCCACAGATACGCAGTATTTT. Protein product: CASSPSTDTQYF.

The chain uses TRBV5-4 and TRBJ2-7, with 8 bases matching TRBD1. The CDR3 spans 14 residues. Germline CDR1 reads SGHNT; CDR2 reads YYREEE (reference sequence). The V segment lost 5 bases and the J segment 3 bases; nucleotides outside the gene matches: 7. Here the CDR3 reads CASSTGTGVYEQYF. CDR3 nucleotides: TGTGCCAGCAGTACCGGGACAGGAGTCTACGAGCAGTACTTC.

The J gene is TRBJ2-3, the V gene TRBV5-1; D might be TRBD1 (6 bases). This CDR3 is 15 amino acids long. V shed 2 bases and J shed 0 bases, with 10 bases lying between them. CDR1 is SGHRS and CDR2 is YFSETQ in the germline V gene. CDR3 bases: TGCGCCAGCAGCTTATCAGGGGCCAGCACAGATACGCAGTATTTT. Protein product: CASSLSGASTDTQYF.

This sequence joins TRBV30 and TRBJ2-3; TRBD1 aligns across 7 bases. Trimming at V came to 5 bases and at J to 4 bases, leaving 6 bases not matched to a gene. The CDR3 covers 13 residues. CDR1 is GTSNPN, CDR2 SVGIG, per germline (reference sequence). In DNA form, the CDR3 reads TGTGCCTGGGACAGGGATGGCCCAGATACGCAGTATTTT. As protein: CAWDRDGPDTQYF.

The chain employs TRBV5-1 and TRBJ2-2; 9 bases align to TRBD1. The CDR3 sequence is 16 residues long. The V gene end was trimmed by 5 bases and the J gene end by 7 bases; junction bases not matched to a gene: 12. Per the germline V gene, CDR1 is SGHRS and CDR2 is YFSETQ. The CDR3 reads CASSLRTGGQSGELFF. The CDR3, as DNA: TGCGCCAGCAGTTTGAGAACAGGGGGCCAAAGCGGGGAGCTGTTTTTT.

This clone was observed once. V and J are TRBV5-1 and TRBJ1-1; unclear D gene. The V and J ends lost 4 bases and 4 bases respectively, with 14 bases between them. This CDR3 is 14 amino acids long. Germline V CDR1 and CDR2: SGHRS, YFSETQ. The CDR3 region is CASSLTTTVTEAFF. CDR3 bases: TGCGCCAGCAGCCTCACCACGACTGTCACTGAAGCTTTCTTT. The full variable domain, with the rest looked up from reference TRBV5-1 and TRBJ1-1, is KAGVTQTPRYLIKTRGQQVTLSCSPISGHRSVSWYQQTPGQGLQFLFEYFSETQRNKGNFPGRFSGRQFSNSRSEMNVSTLELGDSALYLCASSLTTTVTEAFFGQGTRLTVV.

The V call is TRBV30, the J call TRBJ2-5; possibly TRBD1 for D (6 bases). The CDR3 contains 13 residues. The V and J ends lost 5 bases and 0 bases respectively, with 10 bases between them. Germline V gene sequence: CDR1 GTSNPN, CDR2 SVGIG (reference sequence). The CDR3, as DNA: TGTGCCTGGGGAACAGGGTACCAAGAGACCCAGTACTTC. It is translated as CAWGTGYQETQYF.

This clone came up once. The chain has TRBV29-1 and TRBJ2-2; 8 nucleotides match TRBD2. The CDR3 sequence is 15 residues long. The J segment lost 1 base and the V segment lost 0 bases, leaving 1 base of the junction unmatched. Germline V lookup: CDR1 SQVTM, CDR2 ANQGSEA. CDR3 loop: CSVEDGRENTGELFF. For the CDR3, the DNA is TGCAGCGTTGAAGACGGGAGGGAGAACACCGGGGAGCTGTTTTTT.

The chain is built from TRBV7-6 and TRBJ1-5; D not certain. With 1 base removed from V and 0 bases from J, the gap between germline ends came to 4 bases. The CDR3 spans 14 residues. Looked up from germline, CDR1 is SGHVS and CDR2 is FNYEAQ. CDR3 coding DNA: TGTGCCAGCAGCTTAGAACTTAGCAATCAGCCCCAGCATTTT. This codes for CASSLELSNQPQHF.